The 32 T cell receptor beta chains given below trace back to one sample, sequenced in a study of T-cell memory formation after mild COVID-19. TCRdb reprocessed the 5' RACE reads via MiXCR and lists one record per CDR3 protein. The table records around 450,000 distinct CDR3 sequences, 20% to 25% of them present only once. The sequenced sample was PBMCs or a T cell subset sorted from them (not recorded which). The receptors shown here come from an adult woman who had mild COVID-19 (a few samples of this study predate the infection). Cell type and time point are not known.

The chain has TRBV20-1 and TRBJ1-2, with 11 bases aligning to TRBD1. V gave up 0 bases and J gave up 8 bases; unmatched junction bases: 8. The V gene's germline CDR1 is DFQATT and CDR2 SNEGSKA (reference sequence). CDR3 length: 15 amino acids. In nucleotides, the CDR3 is TGCAGTGCTAGAGACGCCGGACAGGGGGCAGGGGGCTACACCTTC. It translates to CSARDAGQGAGGYTF.

The CDR3 region is CASSFGTAMSDEQYF. CDR3 in DNA: TGCGCCAGCAGCTTCGGGACAGCCATGAGCGACGAGCAGTACTTC. J is TRBJ2-7 and V is TRBV5-1, with TRBD1 identical over 7 bases. The CDR3 sequence is 15 residues long. Trimming cost V 2 bases and J 5 bases; bases outside gene matches: 10. Germline CDR1 is SGHRS and CDR2 is YFSETQ.

This clonotype was seen only a few times. The rearrangement links TRBV7-9 to TRBJ1-1; D possibly corresponds to TRBD1 (5 bases). CDR3 length equals 13 residues. Trimming took off 4 bases at V and 4 bases at J, with 10 bases between the two ends. CDR1 is SEHNR and CDR2 is FQNEAQ in the germline V gene (reference sequence). For the CDR3, the DNA is TGTGCCAGCAGCTCGATGGGGGGCACTGAAGCTTTCTTT. Protein: CASSSMGGTEAFF.

This clonotype has just a few counts. V is TRBV12-3 or TRBV12-4 and J is TRBJ2-3; 10 positions match TRBD2. After removal of 5 bases from V and 0 bases from J, the junction contained 5 bases not matched to a gene. This CDR3 is 16 amino acids long. This chain's CDR3 is CASSPSSGGSTDTQYF. The DNA for the CDR3 is TGTGCCAGCAGTCCATCTAGCGGGGGTAGCACAGATACGCAGTATTTT.

This chain joins TRBV5-1 and TRBJ2-1; 10 bases agree with TRBD1. The germline gives CDR1 SGHRS, CDR2 YFSETQ. V shed 2 bases, J shed 6 bases, and the junction held 5 bases outside the gene matches. This CDR3 contains 15 residues. The CDR3 reads CASSFPGQGSNEQFF. The CDR3 bases are TGCGCCAGCAGCTTCCCGGGACAGGGGAGCAATGAGCAGTTCTTC.

The chain uses TRBV20-1 and TRBJ2-7; maybe TRBD2 (6 bases). The germline CDR1 and CDR2 sequences are DFQATT and SNEGSKA (reference sequence). The CDR3 consists of 12 residues. The V and J ends lost 0 bases and 7 bases respectively, with 10 bases between them. The CDR3 reads CSARDVGTEQYF. The CDR3 bases are TGCAGTGCTAGAGATGTGGGGACTGAGCAGTACTTC.

This clonotype has a handful of counts. The chain carries TRBV4-2 and TRBJ2-1, with 11 bases identical to TRBD2. Trimming took 1 base from V and 5 from J; bases not matched to a gene: 4. This CDR3 is built from 16 residues. Germline CDR1 reads LGHNA; CDR2 reads YNFKEQ. DNA of the CDR3: TGTGCCAGCAGCCAAGTTAGTAGCGGGGGGGACAATGAGCAGTTCTTC. Encoded protein: CASSQVSSGGDNEQFF.

This clonotype was observed at least ten times. The genes are TRBV19 and TRBJ2-7; 8 nucleotides match TRBD2. Germline CDR1 and CDR2: LNHDA and SQIVND (reference sequence). The CDR3 consists of 13 residues. V lost 4 bases and J lost 5; bases outside the gene matches: 4. CDR3 residues: CASSSGLADEQYF. CDR3 nucleotide sequence: TGTGCCAGTAGTAGCGGACTAGCTGACGAGCAGTACTTC.

The V call is TRBV7-2, the J call TRBJ2-3; D not certain. Trimming removed 5 bases from V and 2 bases from J, with 14 bases in between. In germline, CDR1 is SGHTA, CDR2 FQGNSA. The CDR3 is 15 residues long. In nucleotides, the CDR3 is TGTGCCAGCAGCCCTCGTTGGCCACTCACAGATACGCAGTATTTT. This encodes CASSPRWPLTDTQYF.

The J gene is TRBJ2-3, the V gene TRBV7-9; 9 bases map to TRBD2. V shed 5 bases and J 2 bases; nucleotides not matched to a gene: 8. The CDR3 length is 16 residues. CDR1 is SEHNR, CDR2 FQNEAQ, per germline (reference sequence). In DNA form, the CDR3 reads TGTGCCAGCAGCGGGGGACTAGCAGGGTTCACAGATACGCAGTATTTT. This codes for CASSGGLAGFTDTQYF.

The CDR3 coding sequence is TGTGCCAGCAGCTTGTGGGGGGAGGACAGTTTCTCCTACGAGCAGTACTTC. Protein product: CASSLWGEDSFSYEQYF. This chain joins TRBV5-6 and TRBJ2-7; D is perhaps TRBD1 or TRBD2 (6 bases each). V was cut by 1 base and J by 0 bases, with 17 bases left in between. The CDR3 length is 17 residues. Germline loops: CDR1 SGHDT, CDR2 YYEEEE.

This clonotype turned up a few times. A much larger clone differs from this one at a single base, so this may be a read error. The chain links TRBV27 to TRBJ2-3; weak D call: TRBD1 (5 bases). The CDR3 totals 14 residues. The V gene's germline CDR1 is MNHEY and CDR2 SMNVEV (reference sequence). In DNA form, the CDR3 reads TGTGCCAGCAGTTTCACAAGGGCGACAGATACGAAGTATTTT. It specifies CASSFTRATDTKYF.

This clonotype was detected a few times. This chain's CDR3 is CASSAQQGRGYGYTF. CDR3 DNA sequence: TGCGCCAGCAGCGCTCAACAGGGAAGAGGCTATGGCTACACCTTC. The chain recombines TRBV5-1 with TRBJ1-2, with a tentative D call TRBD1 (6 bases). Trimming took off 4 bases at V and 4 bases at J, with 17 bases between the two ends. The CDR3 consists of 15 residues. The germline CDR1 and CDR2 sequences are SGHRS and YFSETQ.

The chain uses TRBV6-5 and TRBJ2-7; D is possibly TRBD2 (6 bases). V was pared by 5 bases and J by 4 bases, with 12 bases between. The CDR3 runs to 13 residues. Germline V gene data show CDR1 as MNHEY and CDR2 as SVGAGI. The CDR3 loop is CASSRGERYEQYF. CDR3 DNA: TGTGCCAGCAGTCGCGGGGAGAGGTACGAGCAGTACTTC.

In this sample, this clonotype turned up a few times. The V and J genes are TRBV21-1 and TRBJ1-5. TRBV21-1 is described as a pseudogene. This CDR3 is 11 amino acids long. CDR3 in DNA: TGTGCCAGCAGCGGATATCAGCCCCAGCATTTT. Encoded protein: CASSGYQPQHF.

CDR3 residues: CASSQEYNTGTGENIQYF. DNA of the CDR3: TGCGCCAGCAGCCAAGAATACAATACCGGGACAGGGGAAAACATTCAGTACTTC. V is TRBV4-3 and J is TRBJ2-4; the match to TRBD1 covers 10 bases. V shed 0 bases, J shed 5 bases, and the junction held 10 bases outside the gene matches. Looked up from germline, CDR1 is LGHNA and CDR2 is YSLEER. The CDR3 is made up of 18 amino acids.

This clonotype appeared a few times. The chain couples TRBV9 to TRBJ2-3, with no clear D. V was cut by 1 base and J by 2 bases, with 11 bases left in between. The germline V gene has CDR1 SGDLS and CDR2 YYNGEE. This CDR3 contains 15 residues. CDR3: CASSVLADHTDTQYF. CDR3 sequence (DNA): TGTGCCAGCAGCGTATTGGCGGATCACACAGATACGCAGTATTTT.

This clonotype has a handful of counts. V and J are TRBV12-3 or TRBV12-4 and TRBJ2-3; 8 nucleotides match TRBD1. The length of the CDR3 is 15 residues. V shed 6 bases, J shed 2 bases, and the junction held 7 bases outside the gene matches. CDR3: CASRPQTGATDTQYF. CDR3 bases: TGTGCCAGCAGGCCCCAGACAGGGGCCACAGATACGCAGTATTTT.

This clonotype was detected a few times. The genes are TRBV15 and TRBJ2-2, with D possibly being TRBD1 or TRBD2 (5 bases each). The CDR3 length is 14 residues. Germline CDR1 and CDR2: LNHNV and YYDKDF (reference sequence). The V end lost 5 bases, the J end lost 6 bases, and 13 bases lay between the germline ends. The CDR3 loop is CATSVQGSAGELFF. In nucleotides, the CDR3 is TGTGCCACCAGCGTGCAGGGTAGCGCCGGGGAGCTGTTTTTT. Combining the CDR3 with reference TRBV15 and TRBJ2-2 gives the whole variable domain DAMVIQNPRYQVTQFGKPVTLSCSQTLNHNVMYWYQQKSSQAPKLLFHYYDKDFNNEADTPDNFQSRRPNTSFCFLDIRSPGLGDTAMYLCATSVQGSAGELFFGEGSRLTVL.

The chain uses TRBV5-1 and TRBJ2-2; 7 positions match TRBD1. The V and J ends lost 4 bases and 3 bases, in that order; junction bases with no gene match: 9. Looked up from germline, CDR1 is SGHRS and CDR2 is YFSETQ. The CDR3 sequence is 16 residues long. In nucleotides, the CDR3 is TGCGCCAGCAGCCCCGGGACAGCCGTTGACACCGGGGAGCTGTTTTTT. It is translated as CASSPGTAVDTGELFF. Combining the CDR3 with reference TRBV5-1 and TRBJ2-2 gives the whole variable domain KAGVTQTPRYLIKTRGQQVTLSCSPISGHRSVSWYQQTPGQGLQFLFEYFSETQRNKGNFPGRFSGRQFSNSRSEMNVSTLELGDSALYLCASSPGTAVDTGELFFGEGSRLTVL.

The chain uses TRBV7-2 and TRBJ1-2, with D uncertain. Per the germline V gene, CDR1 is SGHTA and CDR2 is FQGNSA. Trimming pared 1 base from V and 5 bases from J, leaving 11 bases between. This CDR3 has 14 amino acids. CDR3 bases: TGTGCCAGCAGCTTAGAACGCCAGAATTATGGCTACACCTTC. It is translated as CASSLERQNYGYTF.

V gene TRBV12-3 or TRBV12-4 combines with J gene TRBJ2-3; the D gene could be TRBD1 or TRBD2 (5 bases each). The CDR3 has 14 residues. V lost 3 bases and J lost 6, with 13 bases in between. The DNA for the CDR3 is TGTGCCAGCAGTTTGGGGACCCTCGACGATACGCAGTATTTT. Its protein is CASSLGTLDDTQYF.

A few counts support this clonotype. J is TRBJ2-4 and V is TRBV5-6, with 12 bases matching TRBD2. V lost 3 bases to trimming and J lost 6 bases; unmatched junction nucleotides: 4. Germline V CDR1 and CDR2: SGHDT, YYEEEE. The CDR3 runs to 15 residues. The CDR3 loop reads CASSSMTSGGNIQYF. The CDR3 DNA reads as TGTGCCAGCAGCTCGATGACTAGCGGGGGAAACATTCAGTACTTC.

Concerning this clonotype: One end of the junction does not line up with germline, which may come from a read error. The chain is built from TRBV5-1 and TRBJ2-2; unclear D gene. The CDR3 has 13 residues. The germline CDR1 and CDR2 sequences are SGHRS and YFSETQ. The CDR3 here is CASRLGNTGELFF. The CDR3 DNA follows: TGCGCCAGCAGGTTGGGGAACACCGGGGAGCTGTTTTTT. The variable domain in full, completed from reference TRBV5-1 and TRBJ2-2, reads KAGVTQTPRYLIKTRGQQVTLSCSPISGHRSVSWYQQTPGQGLQFLFEYFSETQRNKGNFPGRFSGRQFSNSRSEMNVSTLELGDSALYLCASRLGNTGELFFGEGSRLTVL.

This rearrangement joins TRBV9 to TRBJ2-5; D unresolved. There are 14 residues in the CDR3. CDR1 is SGDLS and CDR2 is YYNGEE in the germline V gene. V was cut by 4 bases and J by 3 bases, with 13 bases left in between. The CDR3, as DNA: TGTGCCAGCAGCCCCAGGACCTACGAAGAGACCCAGTACTTC. Residues: CASSPRTYEETQYF. The variable domain in full, completed from reference TRBV9 and TRBJ2-5, reads DSGVTQTPKHLITATGQRVTLRCSPRSGDLSVYWYQQSLDQGLQFLIQYYNGEERAKGNILERFSAQQFPDLHSELNLSSLELGDSALYFCASSPRTYEETQYFGPGTRLLVL.

This clonotype was seen a single time. This chain links TRBV29-1 with TRBJ2-2; the D is unclear. Germline-derived CDR1 and CDR2 are SQVTM and ANQGSEA. The CDR3 is made up of 13 amino acids. With 4 bases removed from V and 3 bases from J, the gap between germline ends came to 9 bases. The CDR3 DNA reads as TGCAGCGTTGCAGTGGTCGACACCGGGGAGCTGTTTTTT. Amino acid sequence: CSVAVVDTGELFF.

The chain is built from TRBV11-2 and TRBJ2-7; 13 nucleotides agree with TRBD2. The junction had 4 bases not matched to a gene; V was cut back by 1 base and J by 4 bases. This CDR3 is 16 amino acids long. CDR1 and CDR2 (germline): SGHAT, FQNNGV. As DNA, the CDR3 is TGTGCCAGCAGCTTAGTGACTAGCGGGAGGAGGTACGAGCAGTACTTC. It yields the protein CASSLVTSGRRYEQYF.

The sample holds a few counts of this clonotype. This chain uses TRBV11-2 with TRBJ1-2, with 10 bases lining up with TRBD1. V gave up 5 bases and J gave up 8 bases; unmatched junction bases: 11. Germline V lookup: CDR1 SGHAT, CDR2 FQNNGV. The CDR3 covers 15 residues. CDR3 amino acids: CASSPSRTGGGGYTF. The CDR3 nucleotides are TGTGCCAGCAGCCCCTCGAGGACAGGGGGTGGGGGCTACACCTTC.

The chain has TRBV5-1 and TRBJ2-1, with D uncertain. From germline, CDR1 is SGHRS and CDR2 YFSETQ. V lost 0 bases and J lost 2, with 9 bases in between. The CDR3 loop spans 15 amino acids. CDR3 region: CASSLARLTYNEQFF. The CDR3 coding sequence is TGCGCCAGCAGCTTGGCCCGGCTGACCTACAATGAGCAGTTCTTC.

The gene calls are TRBV9 and TRBJ1-1, with 9 positions matching TRBD1. This CDR3 spans 15 amino acids. Trimming cost V 2 bases and J 7 bases; bases outside gene matches: 9. Germline lookup yields CDR1 SGDLS and CDR2 YYNGEE. The CDR3 DNA reads TGTGCCAGCAGCGTCCTCGGGACAGGGCCCCGTGAAGCTTTCTTT. Residues: CASSVLGTGPREAFF.

This clonotype has more than one count but fewer than ten. The rearrangement uses TRBV29-1 and TRBJ2-5, with D perhaps matching TRBD2 (5 bases). CDR3 size: 13 residues. Germline CDR1 is SQVTM and CDR2 is ANQGSEA. V was trimmed by 6 bases and J by 3 bases, leaving 14 bases between them. CDR3 DNA: TGCAGCGTCTTTCCGGACTCGAAAGAGACCCAGTACTTC. Translating it yields CSVFPDSKETQYF.

This clonotype was picked up a small number of times. The conserved closing phenylalanine or tryptophan is absent in this CDR3, likely reflecting a read error. Because the CDR3's place on the DNA is in doubt, the DNA is left out and the CDR3 is given as listed by TCRdb. V and J are TRBV7-9 and TRBJ2-5; TRBD1 is taken as the D call from the table, unchecked against the DNA. Both ends counted, the CDR3 spans 12 residues. Germline CDR1 is SEHNR and CDR2 is FQNEAQ (reference sequence). CDR3 protein: CASSPSAGTLRP.